Following are 4 T cell receptor beta chains from one sample sequenced in a study of T cell clonotyping in hematopoietic cell transplantation. Libraries were prepared by immunoSEQ multiplex PCR; TCRdb keeps only in-frame clonotypes and omits some of them. This table holds 40,000 to 55,000 clones, approximately 94% found once. The specimen was peripheral blood mononuclear cells. These receptors came from a woman aged 45-65 years in good health. Some clones in this sample may be carry-over from other donors' samples.

This CDR3 reads CASSPEGAGNTIYF. Written as DNA, the CDR3 is TGTGCCAGCAGCCCGGAGGGGGCTGGAAACACCATATATTTT. The V call is TRBV7-2, the J call TRBJ1-3, with D maybe TRBD1 (6 bases). Germline assignment: CDR1 SGHTA and CDR2 FQGNSA. The length of the CDR3 is 14 residues. Trimming took off 5 bases at V and 2 bases at J, with 10 bases between the two ends.

The V gene is TRBV27, the J gene TRBJ2-2, with a possible D match to TRBD2 (6 bases). Germline-derived CDR1 and CDR2 are MNHEY and SMNVEV (reference sequence). V was cut by 8 bases and J by 5 bases, with 12 bases left in between. This CDR3 is 13 amino acids long. The CDR3 region has the DNA TGTGCCAGCGAGGGCCGGGAGACCGGGGAGCTGTTTTTT. Protein sequence: CASEGRETGELFF.

This chain links TRBV4-3 with TRBJ1-2; D gene uncertain. The length of the CDR3 is 15 residues. Germline CDR1 is LGHNA and CDR2 is YSLEER. V was pared by 0 bases and J by 0 bases, with 8 bases between. CDR3 amino acids: CASSQDWGSNYGYTF. For the CDR3, the DNA is TGCGCCAGCAGCCAAGATTGGGGATCTAACTATGGCTACACCTTC.

The rearrangement joins TRBV28 to TRBJ2-7, with TRBD2 matching over 7 bases. The CDR3 runs 15 residues. Per the germline V gene, CDR1 is MDHEN and CDR2 is SYDVKM. The V gene end was trimmed by 8 bases and the J gene end by 4 bases; junction bases not matched to a gene: 14. The CDR3 DNA is TGTGCCAGCTCTGACGGCGGGGGAGAACAGTACGAGCAGTACTTC. Protein: CASSDGGGEQYEQYF.